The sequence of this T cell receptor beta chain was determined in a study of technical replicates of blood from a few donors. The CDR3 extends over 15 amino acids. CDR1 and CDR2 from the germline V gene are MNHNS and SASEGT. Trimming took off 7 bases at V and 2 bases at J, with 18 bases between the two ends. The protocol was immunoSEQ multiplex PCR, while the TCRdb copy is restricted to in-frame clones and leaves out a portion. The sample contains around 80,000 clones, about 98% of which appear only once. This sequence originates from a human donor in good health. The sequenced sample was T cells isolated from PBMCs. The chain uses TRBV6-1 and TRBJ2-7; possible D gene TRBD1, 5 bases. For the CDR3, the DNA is TGTGCCAGCACCGGAAGCAGGGATCGGCCCTACGAGCAGTACTTC. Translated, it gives CASTGSRDRPYEQYF.